A single T cell receptor (beta chain) is shown here with its context. Its antigen remains unidentified. This sample is part of a study of beta chain features in type 1 diabetes. Study summary: Healthy donors resembled patients in age, gender and cell yields.

TCRB transcripts that were expressed got sequenced, as all of the isolated RNA had been reverse transcribed. Only in-frame clones appear in the TCRdb table, and some are missing; sequencing was by immunoSEQ multiplex PCR. The sample lists 200,000 to 250,000 clones, around 9.9% seen once, with roughly 1.3% in the top ten. J was trimmed by 2 bases and V by 6 bases; bases with no gene match: 9. From germline, CDR1 is WSHSY and CDR2 SAAADI. The CDR3 is 16 amino acids. Study-wide results and caveats: Fewer insertions but more deletions were seen at VDJ junctions in type 1 diabetes patients. Because the template was cDNA, high-expressing cells might be over-represented.

The genes are TRBV10-2 and TRBJ1-5; 8 bases map to TRBD1. The sample comprised central memory CD4+ T cells from blood. The TCR was taken from a man aged 18 to 29 in good health. This CDR3 is CASSREDRVGNQPQHF. The CDR3 DNA follows: TGCGCCAGCAGCCGCGAGGACAGGGTGGGCAATCAGCCCCAGCATTTT.